The entry below describes one T cell receptor beta chain. V was shortened by 1 base and J by 8 bases, with 6 bases between the two germline ends. Germline V gene sequence: CDR1 MNHNS, CDR2 SASEGT. The CDR3 sequence is 13 residues long. The sample belongs to a study of blood T cell repertoires in COVID-19. Across the study: There were acute and convalescent COVID-19 samples, and they came from the United States, Italy and Spain. From T cells, B-cell-depleted T cells, or PBMCs came the material, which was cDNA or gDNA.

Study processing details: Using reference gene primer amplification, nucleated cell counts were estimated. Generated by immunoSEQ multiplex PCR, the TCRdb table keeps only in-frame clones and is missing some. D and trimming come from the DNA, and the V and J calls and clone size come from that table. This repertoire shows around 94,000 clones, about 85% found once; its top ten account for around 2%. V gene TRBV6-1 combines with J gene TRBJ1-6; D not resolved. Sequencing was performed on peripheral blood. The source is a man in his fifties with active COVID-19. CDR3 DNA sequence: TGTGCCAGCAGTGAAGGAGCCTATTCACCCCTCCACTTT. It translates to CASSEGAYSPLHF.